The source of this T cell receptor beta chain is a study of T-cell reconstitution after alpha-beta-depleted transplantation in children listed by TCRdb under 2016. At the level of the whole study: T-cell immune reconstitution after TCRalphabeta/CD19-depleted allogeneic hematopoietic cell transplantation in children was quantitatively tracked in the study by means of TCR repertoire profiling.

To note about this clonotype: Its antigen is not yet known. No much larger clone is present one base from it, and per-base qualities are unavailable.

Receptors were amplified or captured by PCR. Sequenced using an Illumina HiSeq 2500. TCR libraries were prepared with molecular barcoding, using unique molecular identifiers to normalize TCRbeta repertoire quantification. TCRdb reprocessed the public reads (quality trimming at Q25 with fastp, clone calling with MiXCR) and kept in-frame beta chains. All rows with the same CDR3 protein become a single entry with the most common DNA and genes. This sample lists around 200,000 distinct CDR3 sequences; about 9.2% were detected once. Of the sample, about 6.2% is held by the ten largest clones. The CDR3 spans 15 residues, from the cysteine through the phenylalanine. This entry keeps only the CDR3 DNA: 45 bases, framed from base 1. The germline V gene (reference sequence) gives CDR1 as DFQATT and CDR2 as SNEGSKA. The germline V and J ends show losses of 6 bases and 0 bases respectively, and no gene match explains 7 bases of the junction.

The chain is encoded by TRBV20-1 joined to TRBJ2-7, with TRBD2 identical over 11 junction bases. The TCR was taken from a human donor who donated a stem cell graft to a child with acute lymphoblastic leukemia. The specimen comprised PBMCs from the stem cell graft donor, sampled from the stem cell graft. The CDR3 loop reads CSARKLAGASYEQYF. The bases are TGCAGTGCCCGAAAACTAGCGGGGGCCTCCTACGAGCAGTACTTC.